These T cell receptor beta chains were read from a single sample in a study of T cells in Graves' hyperthyroidism and ophthalmopathy. TCRdb re-analysed the multiplex PCR reads in MiXCR, keeping a single row per CDR3 protein. The sample comprises around 600,000 distinct CDR3 sequences, 40% to 55% of which are singletons, and less than 9% rests with the top ten. The sample was peripheral blood or thyroid tissue (not recorded which). The receptors shown here come from an adult man with Graves' disease, either hyperthyroidism or ophthalmopathy (not recorded which). Each CDR3 is given with its conserved first and last residue. The D gene is left open where the match is weak. Only some rows state a clone size, as once, few, many or a class for expanded clones.

CDR3 protein: CSVGSLNTEAFF; CDR3 DNA: TGCAGCGTTGGTTCCTTGAACACTGAAGCTTTCTTT; J gene: TRBJ1-1; D gene: .; clone size: many; V gene: TRBV29-1
CDR3 protein: CASSPNPGSRETQYF; CDR3 DNA: TGTGCCAGCAGCCCAAACCCGGGGTCAAGAGAGACCCAGTACTTC; J gene: TRBJ2-5; D gene: .; clone size: few; V gene: TRBV7-3
CDR3 protein: CSVRVEEKLFF; CDR3 DNA: TGCAGCGTTAGGGTCGAAGAAAAACTGTTTTTT; J gene: TRBJ1-4; D gene: .; clone size: .; V gene: TRBV29-1
CDR3 protein: CSARENGGNTEAFF; CDR3 DNA: TGCAGTGCTAGAGAAAACGGAGGGAACACTGAAGCTTTCTTT; J gene: TRBJ1-1; D gene: .; clone size: few; V gene: TRBV20-1
CDR3 protein: CASTERTGPYEQYF; CDR3 DNA: TGTGCCAGCACCGAACGGACAGGGCCCTACGAGCAGTACTTC; J gene: TRBJ2-7; D gene: TRBD1; clone size: .; V gene: TRBV10-3
CDR3 protein: CASSLVAGTASYEQYF; CDR3 DNA: TGCGCCAGCAGCTTGGTAGCGGGCACTGCCTCCTACGAGCAGTACTTC; J gene: TRBJ2-7; D gene: TRBD2; clone size: .; V gene: TRBV5-1
CDR3 protein: CATSDFGTGDRETQYF; CDR3 DNA: TGTGCCACCAGTGATTTCGGGACAGGGGACAGGGAGACCCAGTACTTC; J gene: TRBJ2-5; D gene: TRBD1; clone size: once; V gene: TRBV24-1
CDR3 protein: CASGLAGPSYEQYF; CDR3 DNA: TGTGCCAGCGGCCTAGCGGGACCCTCCTACGAGCAGTACTTC; J gene: TRBJ2-7; D gene: TRBD2; clone size: .; V gene: TRBV12-3/TRBV12-4
CDR3 protein: CASSPHQGSYGYTF; CDR3 DNA: TGTGCCAGCAGCCCGCACCAGGGGTCTTATGGCTACACCTTC; J gene: TRBJ1-2; D gene: .; clone size: few; V gene: TRBV9
CDR3 protein: CATSEYNSNQPQHF; CDR3 DNA: TGTGCCACCAGTGAATATAATAGCAATCAGCCCCAGCATTTT; J gene: TRBJ1-5; D gene: .; clone size: .; V gene: TRBV24-1
CDR3 protein: CATSRSWETQYF; CDR3 DNA: TGTGCCACCAGCAGGTCGTGGGAGACCCAGTACTTC; J gene: TRBJ2-5; D gene: .; clone size: .; V gene: TRBV15
CDR3 protein: CASTAGDYAGNTIYF; CDR3 DNA: TGTGCCAGCACTGCCGGGGATTACGCCGGAAACACCATATATTTT; J gene: TRBJ1-3; D gene: .; clone size: many; V gene: TRBV2
CDR3 protein: CASSRERTGRDSNQPQHF; CDR3 DNA: TGTGCCAGTAGTAGAGAAAGGACAGGTCGAGATAGCAATCAGCCCCAGCATTTT; J gene: TRBJ1-5; D gene: TRBD1; clone size: .; V gene: TRBV19
CDR3 protein: CASSIKQAGNTIYF; CDR3 DNA: TGTGCCAGTAGTATAAAGCAGGCTGGAAACACCATATATTTT; J gene: TRBJ1-3; D gene: .; clone size: few; V gene: TRBV19
CDR3 protein: CASSEGFAEAFF; CDR3 DNA: TGTGCCAGCAGTGAGGGATTCGCTGAAGCTTTCTTT; J gene: TRBJ1-1; D gene: .; clone size: .; V gene: TRBV2
CDR3 protein: CASSQLAGGPRETQYF; CDR3 DNA: TGTGCCAGCAGTCAACTAGCGGGAGGGCCGAGGGAGACCCAGTACTTC; J gene: TRBJ2-5; D gene: TRBD2; clone size: .; V gene: TRBV7-2
CDR3 protein: CASSFRDRGDFSGNTIYF; CDR3 DNA: TGTGCCAGCAGCTTCCGGGACAGGGGGGACTTCTCTGGAAACACCATATATTTT; J gene: TRBJ1-3; D gene: TRBD1; clone size: .; V gene: TRBV7-9
CDR3 protein: CSARDRPGDGYTF; CDR3 DNA: TGCAGTGCTAGAGATCGGCCAGGGGACGGCTACACCTTC; J gene: TRBJ1-2; D gene: .; clone size: .; V gene: TRBV20-1
CDR3 protein: CSVEVRQAGTYEQYF; CDR3 DNA: TGCAGCGTTGAAGTCCGGCAGGCGGGGACCTACGAGCAGTACTTC; J gene: TRBJ2-7; D gene: .; clone size: many; V gene: TRBV29-1
CDR3 protein: CATSVLGGGSGTGELFF; CDR3 DNA: TGTGCCACCAGTGTCCTGGGAGGGGGCTCGGGCACCGGGGAGCTGTTTTTT; J gene: TRBJ2-2; D gene: .; clone size: .; V gene: TRBV24-1
CDR3 protein: CSRTRDVRTEAFF; CDR3 DNA: TGCAGCCGGACAAGGGACGTACGAACTGAAGCTTTCTTT; J gene: TRBJ1-1; D gene: .; clone size: .; V gene: TRBV29-1
CDR3 protein: CASSSRTGIHSGNTIYF; CDR3 DNA: TGTGCCAGCAGTTCGAGGACAGGGATACACTCTGGAAACACCATATATTTT; J gene: TRBJ1-3; D gene: TRBD1; clone size: .; V gene: TRBV25-1
CDR3 protein: CASSLTQGVFF; CDR3 DNA: TGTGCCAGCAGTTTGACTCAGGGTGTGTTTTTT; J gene: TRBJ1-4; D gene: .; clone size: once; V gene: TRBV6-5
CDR3 protein: CASSQEGPREQYF; CDR3 DNA: TGTGCCAGCAGCCAAGAAGGACCGCGTGAGCAGTACTTC; J gene: TRBJ2-7; D gene: .; clone size: few; V gene: TRBV12-3/TRBV12-4
CDR3 protein: CSVALAGGNTGELFF; CDR3 DNA: TGCAGCGTAGCACTAGCGGGGGGGAACACCGGGGAGCTGTTTTTT; J gene: TRBJ2-2; D gene: TRBD2; clone size: many; V gene: TRBV29-1
CDR3 protein: CASSLNDRVHEQYF; CDR3 DNA: TGTGCCAGCAGTTTAAACGACCGAGTCCACGAGCAGTACTTC; J gene: TRBJ2-7; D gene: .; clone size: .; V gene: TRBV12-3/TRBV12-4
CDR3 protein: CASSQVIGQKGYTF; CDR3 DNA: TGCGCCAGCAGCCAAGTGATAGGGCAGAAGGGCTACACCTTC; J gene: TRBJ1-2; D gene: .; clone size: .; V gene: TRBV7-9